This is a list of T cell receptor beta chains from one sample in a study of low-dose radiotherapy and immunotherapy resistance in tumors. TCRdb re-analysed the reads in MiXCR, keeping a single row per CDR3 protein. The sample contains tens of thousands of distinct CDR3 sequences, less than 30% of which appear only once. The specimen was PBMCs, collected after low-dose radiotherapy plus immunotherapy. The receptors come from a male donor with prostate cancer. Each CDR3 is given with its conserved first and last residue. A D gene is named only where the DNA matches it firmly. Rows may omit the clone size; those that give it use once, few, many or a size class.

size: many; length: 15; J: TRBJ2-1; V: TRBV11-2; D: TRBD2; CDR3: CASSLAGLAGPEQFF; DNA: TGTGCCAGCAGCTTAGCAGGACTAGCGGGGCCTGAGCAGTTCTTC
size: many; length: 13; J: TRBJ2-2; V: TRBV2; D: .; CDR3: CAARIAVTGELFF; DNA: TGTGCCGCACGAATAGCAGTCACCGGGGAGCTGTTTTTT
size: many; length: 12; J: TRBJ2-7; V: TRBV28; D: .; CDR3: CASRDRRPEQYF; DNA: TGTGCCAGCAGAGACAGGCGACCCGAGCAGTACTTC
size: many; length: 13; J: TRBJ2-7; V: TRBV27; D: .; CDR3: CASSPSAFQGQYF; DNA: TGTGCCAGCAGCCCTAGCGCCTTTCAGGGGCAGTACTTC
size: .; length: 14; J: TRBJ2-7; V: TRBV5-1; D: TRBD2; CDR3: CASSSSSGGSEQYF; DNA: TGCGCCAGCAGCTCGTCTAGCGGGGGTTCCGAGCAGTACTTC
size: few; length: 15; J: TRBJ2-2; V: TRBV5-1; D: .; CDR3: CASSPRTGNTGELFF; DNA: TGCGCCAGCAGCCCTCGGACGGGGAACACCGGGGAGCTGTTTTTT
size: few; length: 16; J: TRBJ2-1; V: TRBV11-1; D: TRBD2; CDR3: CASSLESASGWNEQFF; DNA: TGTGCCAGCAGCTTAGAATCGGCTAGCGGGTGGAATGAGCAGTTCTTC
size: many; length: 16; J: TRBJ2-2; V: TRBV19; D: .; CDR3: CASSVFARANTGELFF; DNA: TGTGCCAGCTCCGTTTTCGCCAGGGCAAACACCGGGGAGCTGTTTTTT
size: many; length: 15; J: TRBJ2-1; V: TRBV9; D: .; CDR3: CASSVSGARRNEQFF; DNA: TGTGCCAGCAGCGTATCGGGGGCCCGCAGGAATGAGCAGTTCTTC
size: many; length: 15; J: TRBJ2-5; V: TRBV27; D: TRBD1; CDR3: CASSLDRGRQETQYF; DNA: TGTGCCAGCAGTCTAGACAGGGGGAGGCAAGAGACCCAGTACTTC
size: many; length: 14; J: TRBJ1-5; V: TRBV10-2; D: .; CDR3: CASSLPGEFQPQHF; DNA: TGCGCCAGCAGTCTCCCGGGAGAGTTTCAGCCCCAGCATTTT
size: many; length: 15; J: TRBJ1-5; V: TRBV28; D: .; CDR3: CASSLSVGFNQPQHF; DNA: TGTGCCAGCAGTTTATCGGTAGGGTTCAATCAGCCCCAGCATTTT
size: many; length: 15; J: TRBJ2-4; V: TRBV7-9; D: TRBD1; CDR3: CASSRTGTAKNIQYF; DNA: TGTGCCAGCAGCCGGACAGGGACAGCCAAAAACATTCAGTACTTC
size: many; length: 20; J: TRBJ2-6; V: TRBV27; D: TRBD2; CDR3: CASSLAPGLAGGSGANVLTF; DNA: TGTGCCAGCAGTTTAGCCCCGGGACTAGCGGGAGGCTCTGGGGCCAACGTCCTGACTTTC
size: many; length: 15; J: TRBJ2-5; V: TRBV2; D: .; CDR3: CASPADRGARETQYF; DNA: TGTGCCAGTCCCGCGGATCGGGGGGCTCGAGAGACCCAGTACTTC
size: many; length: 16; J: TRBJ1-5; V: TRBV5-6; D: TRBD1; CDR3: CASSLRQGIGNQPQHF; DNA: TGTGCCAGCAGCTTACGACAGGGCATAGGCAATCAGCCCCAGCATTTT
size: many; length: 12; J: TRBJ2-1; V: TRBV5-4; D: .; CDR3: CASSLVAGEQFF; DNA: TGTGCCAGCAGCTTGGTAGCCGGTGAGCAGTTCTTC
size: many; length: 16; J: TRBJ2-3; V: TRBV6-2/TRBV6-3; D: .; CDR3: CASSPQKAYGPDTQYF; DNA: TGTGCCAGCAGTCCCCAAAAAGCGTACGGTCCAGATACGCAGTATTTT
size: few; length: 17; J: TRBJ1-5; V: TRBV15; D: TRBD1; CDR3: CATSRALTGEGNQPQHF; DNA: TGTGCCACCAGCAGAGCCCTGACAGGGGAGGGCAATCAGCCCCAGCATTTT
size: many; length: 14; J: TRBJ2-3; V: TRBV7-6; D: TRBD2; CDR3: CASSLVSGGNTQYF; DNA: TGTGCCAGCAGCTTGGTTAGCGGGGGAAATACGCAGTATTTT
size: many; length: 13; J: TRBJ2-7; V: TRBV6-2/TRBV6-3; D: TRBD1; CDR3: CASGRGQSYEQYF; DNA: TGTGCCAGCGGCAGGGGACAGAGCTACGAGCAGTACTTC
size: many; length: 15; J: TRBJ2-2; V: TRBV2; D: .; CDR3: CASSEAWGNTGELFF; DNA: TGTGCCAGCAGTGAAGCGTGGGGGAACACCGGGGAGCTGTTTTTT
size: many; length: 16; J: TRBJ1-4; V: TRBV5-1; D: .; CDR3: CASSSTRGQLNEKLFF; DNA: TGCGCCAGCAGCTCCACCCGAGGGCAACTTAATGAAAAACTGTTTTTT
size: many; length: 12; J: TRBJ1-2; V: TRBV2; D: TRBD1; CDR3: CARGTGNYGYTF; DNA: TGTGCCAGAGGGACAGGCAACTATGGCTACACCTTC
size: .; length: 15; J: TRBJ2-3; V: TRBV20-1; D: TRBD1; CDR3: CSVTGTGKSTDTQYF; DNA: TGCAGTGTTACCGGGACAGGGAAGAGCACAGATACGCAGTATTTT
size: many; length: 14; J: TRBJ1-1; V: TRBV19; D: .; CDR3: CASSMDRRNTEAFF; DNA: TGTGCCAGTAGTATGGATCGGAGGAACACTGAAGCTTTCTTT
size: many; length: 15; J: TRBJ2-1; V: TRBV11-2; D: TRBD2; CDR3: CASNAAQRGEPEQFF; DNA: TGTGCCAGCAACGCCGCCCAGCGGGGGGAGCCTGAGCAGTTCTTC
size: many; length: 14; J: TRBJ2-1; V: TRBV2; D: .; CDR3: CASKRGSSYNEQFF; DNA: TGTGCCAGTAAGAGGGGGAGCTCCTACAATGAGCAGTTCTTC
size: many; length: 14; J: TRBJ1-1; V: TRBV7-9; D: .; CDR3: CASSLVPKNTEAFF; DNA: TGTGCCAGCAGCTTAGTACCGAAGAACACTGAAGCTTTCTTT
size: many; length: 15; J: TRBJ2-1; V: TRBV5-1; D: TRBD2; CDR3: CASSGGLAGYDEQFF; DNA: TGCGCCAGCAGCGGGGGACTAGCGGGATACGATGAGCAGTTCTTC
size: many; length: 16; J: TRBJ2-7; V: TRBV7-9; D: TRBD2; CDR3: CASSWDSSGPPYEQYF; DNA: TGTGCCAGCAGCTGGGATTCTAGCGGTCCACCCTACGAGCAGTACTTC
size: .; length: 15; J: TRBJ2-3; V: TRBV6-2/TRBV6-3; D: TRBD2; CDR3: CASSYSTSGTDTQYF; DNA: TGTGCCAGCAGTTACTCGACTAGCGGCACAGATACGCAGTATTTT
size: few; length: 17; J: TRBJ1-5; V: TRBV5-6; D: TRBD1; CDR3: CASSPGGGYPDNQPQHF; DNA: TGTGCCAGCAGCCCCGGAGGGGGCTACCCCGATAATCAGCCCCAGCATTTT
size: .; length: 14; J: TRBJ2-3; V: TRBV7-6; D: TRBD2; CDR3: CASSQRGGQDTQYF; DNA: TGTGCCAGCAGCCAGCGGGGGGGCCAAGATACGCAGTATTTT
size: many; length: 16; J: TRBJ2-3; V: TRBV11-2; D: TRBD2; CDR3: CASSLGSGARFDTQYF; DNA: TGTGCCAGCAGCTTAGGTAGCGGGGCCCGGTTTGATACGCAGTATTTT
size: many; length: 17; J: TRBJ2-5; V: TRBV9; D: TRBD2; CDR3: CASSVGASGRGEETQYF; DNA: TGTGCCAGCAGCGTAGGGGCTAGCGGGAGGGGGGAAGAGACCCAGTACTTC
size: many; length: 12; J: TRBJ2-1; V: TRBV18; D: .; CDR3: CASSPLRSEQFF; DNA: TGTGCCAGCTCACCATTAAGGAGCGAGCAGTTCTTC
size: .; length: 14; J: TRBJ2-5; V: TRBV28; D: .; CDR3: CASSSGGRWETQYF; DNA: TGTGCCAGCAGTTCGGGGGGCCGGTGGGAGACCCAGTACTTC
size: many; length: 15; J: TRBJ1-6; V: TRBV3-1; D: .; CDR3: CASSLYETGRSPLHF; DNA: TGTGCCAGCAGCCTATACGAAACCGGGAGGTCACCCCTCCACTTT
size: many; length: 12; J: TRBJ1-2; V: TRBV2; D: .; CDR3: CASTGGTGGYTF; DNA: TGTGCCAGCACCGGCGGAACGGGAGGCTACACCTTC
size: medium-sized; length: 12; J: TRBJ2-7; V: TRBV5-1; D: .; CDR3: CASSLESKEQYF; DNA: TGCGCCAGCAGCTTGGAATCGAAGGAGCAGTACTTC
size: many; length: 14; J: TRBJ1-3; V: TRBV20-1; D: TRBD1; CDR3: CSATTGGSGNTIYF; DNA: TGCAGTGCTACTACAGGGGGCTCTGGAAACACCATATATTTT
size: few; length: 14; J: TRBJ2-2; V: TRBV6-2/TRBV6-3; D: .; CDR3: CASRSGGSGELFFF; DNA: .
size: many; length: 13; J: TRBJ1-5; V: TRBV27; D: .; CDR3: CASSLSGGRAQHF; DNA: TGTGCCAGCAGTTTATCCGGTGGACGAGCCCAGCATTTT
size: many; length: 15; J: TRBJ1-2; V: TRBV10-2; D: TRBD1; CDR3: CASSEGTGTNYGYTF; DNA: TGCGCCAGCAGCGAGGGGACAGGGACTAACTATGGCTACACCTTC
size: many; length: 13; J: TRBJ1-2; V: TRBV28; D: TRBD1; CDR3: CASSGDRGYGYTF; DNA: TGTGCCAGCAGTGGGGACAGGGGCTATGGCTACACCTTC
size: few; length: 15; J: TRBJ1-2; V: TRBV28; D: .; CDR3: CASSLGNSKTAGYTF; DNA: TGTGCCAGCAGTTTAGGAAACTCCAAAACGGCTGGCTACACCTTC
size: many; length: 16; J: TRBJ2-1; V: TRBV7-8; D: TRBD2; CDR3: CASSLSRTRLPDEQFF; DNA: TGTGCCAGCAGCCTCAGCAGGACTAGACTTCCGGATGAGCAGTTCTTC
size: .; length: 15; J: TRBJ2-2; V: TRBV27; D: TRBD2; CDR3: CASGRLAGAGGELFF; DNA: TGTGCCAGCGGCAGACTAGCGGGGGCTGGCGGGGAGCTGTTTTTT
size: once; length: 17; J: TRBJ1-2; V: TRBV2; D: .; CDR3: CASSEFSGRGAVYGYTF; DNA: TGTGCCAGCAGTGAATTTTCCGGCAGGGGAGCAGTCTATGGCTACACCTTC
size: many; length: 13; J: TRBJ2-5; V: TRBV11-1; D: TRBD1; CDR3: CASSRGQGETQYF; DNA: TGTGCCAGCAGCCGGGGACAGGGGGAGACCCAGTACTTC
size: medium-sized; length: 13; J: TRBJ2-3; V: TRBV7-6; D: .; CDR3: CASSLGPSDTQYF; DNA: TGTGCCAGCAGCTTAGGCCCCTCGGATACGCAGTATTTT
size: many; length: 16; J: TRBJ2-1; V: TRBV19; D: .; CDR3: CASSIEGWASYNEQFF; DNA: TGTGCCAGTAGTATAGAAGGGTGGGCGTCCTACAATGAGCAGTTCTTC
size: .; length: 16; J: TRBJ2-2; V: TRBV3-1; D: TRBD1; CDR3: CASSPLLTGSTGELFF; DNA: TGTGCCAGCAGCCCCCTCTTGACAGGGTCAACCGGGGAGCTGTTTTTT
size: many; length: 15; J: TRBJ2-4; V: TRBV5-6; D: .; CDR3: CASSRTELAKNIQYF; DNA: TGTGCCAGCAGCCGGACAGAACTAGCCAAAAACATTCAGTACTTC
size: .; length: 15; J: TRBJ2-3; V: TRBV20-1; D: TRBD2; CDR3: CSPRRGGSGTDTQYF; DNA: TGCAGTCCGCGGCGGGGGGGTTCCGGCACAGATACGCAGTATTTT
size: .; length: 14; J: TRBJ2-6; V: TRBV5-1; D: TRBD1; CDR3: CATRDSSGANVLTF; DNA: TGCGCCACCCGGGACAGCTCTGGGGCCAACGTCCTGACTTTC